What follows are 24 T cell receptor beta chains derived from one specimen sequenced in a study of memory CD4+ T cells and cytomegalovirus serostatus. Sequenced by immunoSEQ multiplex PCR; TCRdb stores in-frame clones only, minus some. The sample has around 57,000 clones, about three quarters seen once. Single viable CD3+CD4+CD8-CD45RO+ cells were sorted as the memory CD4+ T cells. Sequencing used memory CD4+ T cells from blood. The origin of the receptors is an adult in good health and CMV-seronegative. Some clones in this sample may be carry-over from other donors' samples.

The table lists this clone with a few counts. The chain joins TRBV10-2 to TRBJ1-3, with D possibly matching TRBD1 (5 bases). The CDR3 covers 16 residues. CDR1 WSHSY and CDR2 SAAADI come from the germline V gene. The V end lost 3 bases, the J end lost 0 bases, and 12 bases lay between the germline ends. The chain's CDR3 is CASSESGPSSGNTIYF. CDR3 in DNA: TGCGCCAGCAGTGAATCAGGGCCGAGCTCTGGAAACACCATATATTTT.

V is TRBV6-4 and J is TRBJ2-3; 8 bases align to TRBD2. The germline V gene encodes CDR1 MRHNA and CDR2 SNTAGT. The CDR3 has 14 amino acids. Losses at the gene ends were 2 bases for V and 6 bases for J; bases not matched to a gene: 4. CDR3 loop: CASSDRSGSDTQYF. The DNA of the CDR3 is TGTGCCAGCAGTGACCGAAGCGGGAGTGATACGCAGTATTTT.

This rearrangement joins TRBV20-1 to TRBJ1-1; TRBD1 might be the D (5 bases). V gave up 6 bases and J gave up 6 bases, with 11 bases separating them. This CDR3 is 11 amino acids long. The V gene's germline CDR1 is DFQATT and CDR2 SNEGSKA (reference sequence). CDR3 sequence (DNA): TGCAGTGCCCTCCCGGGGGCTGAAGCTTTCTTT. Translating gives CSALPGAEAFF.

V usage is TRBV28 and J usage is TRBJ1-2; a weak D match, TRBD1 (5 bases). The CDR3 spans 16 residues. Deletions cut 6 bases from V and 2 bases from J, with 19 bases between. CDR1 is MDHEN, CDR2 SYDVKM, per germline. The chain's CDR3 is CASRTTQMGGNYGYTF. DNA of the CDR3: TGTGCCAGCAGGACTACTCAAATGGGGGGGAACTATGGCTACACCTTC.

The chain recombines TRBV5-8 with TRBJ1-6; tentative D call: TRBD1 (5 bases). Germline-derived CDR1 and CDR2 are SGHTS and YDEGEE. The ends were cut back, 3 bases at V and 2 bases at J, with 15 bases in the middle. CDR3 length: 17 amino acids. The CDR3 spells CASSWGQADPYNSPLHF. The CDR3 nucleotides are TGTGCCAGCAGCTGGGGCCAAGCGGATCCCTATAATTCACCCCTCCACTTT.

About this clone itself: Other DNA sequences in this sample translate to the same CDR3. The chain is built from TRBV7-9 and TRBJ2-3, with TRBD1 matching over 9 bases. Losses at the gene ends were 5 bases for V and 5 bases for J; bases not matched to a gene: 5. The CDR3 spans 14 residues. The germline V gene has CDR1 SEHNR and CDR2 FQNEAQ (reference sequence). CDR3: CASSLGQGKDTQYF. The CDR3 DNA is TGTGCCAGCAGCCTCGGACAGGGGAAAGATACGCAGTATTTT.

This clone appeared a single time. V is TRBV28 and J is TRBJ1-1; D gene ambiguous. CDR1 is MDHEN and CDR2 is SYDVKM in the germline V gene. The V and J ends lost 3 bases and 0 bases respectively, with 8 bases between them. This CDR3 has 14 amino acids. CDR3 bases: TGTGCCAGCAGTTTGAGGGTGTTGAACACTGAAGCTTTCTTT. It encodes CASSLRVLNTEAFF.

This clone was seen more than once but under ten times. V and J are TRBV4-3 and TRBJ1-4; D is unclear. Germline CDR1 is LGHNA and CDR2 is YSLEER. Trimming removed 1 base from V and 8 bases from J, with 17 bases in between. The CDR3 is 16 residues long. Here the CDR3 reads CASSQGGINRGEKLFF. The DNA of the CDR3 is TGCGCCAGCAGCCAAGGGGGAATCAACAGAGGGGAAAAACTGTTTTTT.

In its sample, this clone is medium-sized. CDR3 nucleotide sequence: TGTGCCAGTAGTATATGGGGACAGGGGTCCTACGAGCAGTACTTC. It codes for CASSIWGQGSYEQYF. The chain has TRBV19 and TRBJ2-7; 10 nucleotides agree with TRBD1. The V gene's germline CDR1 is LNHDA and CDR2 SQIVND (reference sequence). V lost 2 bases and J lost 1; bases outside the gene matches: 2. The CDR3 length is 15 residues. Using reference TRBV19 and TRBJ2-7 for the parts outside the CDR3, the full variable domain is DGGITQSPKYLFRKEGQNVTLSCEQNLNHDAMYWYRQDPGQGLRLIYYSQIVNDFQKGDIAEGYSVSREKKESFPLTVTSAQKNPTAFYLCASSIWGQGSYEQYFGPGTRLTVT.

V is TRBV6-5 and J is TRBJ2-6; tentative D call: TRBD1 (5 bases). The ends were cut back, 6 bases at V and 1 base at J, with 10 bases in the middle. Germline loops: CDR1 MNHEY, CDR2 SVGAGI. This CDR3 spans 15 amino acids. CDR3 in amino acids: CASRTASSGANVLTF. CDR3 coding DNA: TGTGCCAGCAGGACAGCATCTTCTGGGGCCAACGTCCTGACTTTC.

CDR3 in DNA: TGTGCCAGCAGCTCGATCTTGGACGGGGATGGCTACACCTTC. Translated: CASSSILDGDGYTF. The rearrangement uses TRBV7-2 and TRBJ1-2; D is uncertain. Germline CDR1 is SGHTA and CDR2 is FQGNSA. V lost 4 bases to trimming and J lost 6 bases, with 15 bases between them. The CDR3 consists of 14 residues. Looking up the rest from reference TRBV7-2 and TRBJ1-2 gives the full variable domain: GAGVSQSPSNKVTEKGKDVELRCDPISGHTALYWYRQSLGQGLEFLIYFQGNSAPDKSGLPSDRFSAERTGGSVSTLTIQRTQQEDSAVYLCASSSILDGDGYTFGSGTRLTVV.

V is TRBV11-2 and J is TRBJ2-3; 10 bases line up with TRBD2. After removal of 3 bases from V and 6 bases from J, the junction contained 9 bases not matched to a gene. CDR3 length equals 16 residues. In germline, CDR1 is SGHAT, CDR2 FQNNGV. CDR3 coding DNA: TGTGCCAGCAGCTTCCGAGCTAGCGGGAGAGTGGATACGCAGTATTTT. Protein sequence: CASSFRASGRVDTQYF.

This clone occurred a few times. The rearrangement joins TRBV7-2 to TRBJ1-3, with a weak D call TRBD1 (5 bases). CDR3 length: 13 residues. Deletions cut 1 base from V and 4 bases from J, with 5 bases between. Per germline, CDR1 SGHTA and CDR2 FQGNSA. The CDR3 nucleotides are TGTGCCAGCAGCTTAGACAGGGGAAACACCATATATTTT. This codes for CASSLDRGNTIYF.

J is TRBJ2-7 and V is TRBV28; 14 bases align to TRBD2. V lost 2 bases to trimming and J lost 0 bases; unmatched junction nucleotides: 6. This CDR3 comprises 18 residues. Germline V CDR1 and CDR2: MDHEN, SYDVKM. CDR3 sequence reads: CASSLDGLAGGLSYEQYF. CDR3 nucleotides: TGTGCCAGCAGTTTAGACGGACTAGCGGGAGGACTCTCCTACGAGCAGTACTTC.

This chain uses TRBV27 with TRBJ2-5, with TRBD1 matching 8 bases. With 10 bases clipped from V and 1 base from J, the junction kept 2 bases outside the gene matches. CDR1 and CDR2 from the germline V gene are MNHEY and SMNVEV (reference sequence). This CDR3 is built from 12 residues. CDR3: CATGQGQETQYF. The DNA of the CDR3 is TGTGCCACCGGACAGGGCCAAGAGACCCAGTACTTC.

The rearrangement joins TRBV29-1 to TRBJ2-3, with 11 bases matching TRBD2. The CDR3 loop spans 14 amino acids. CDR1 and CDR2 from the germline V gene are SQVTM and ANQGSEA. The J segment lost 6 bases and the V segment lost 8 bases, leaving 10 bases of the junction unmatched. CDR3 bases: TGCAGCAGTAGCGGGAGGGCCGGGCTGGATACGCAGTATTTT. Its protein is CSSSGRAGLDTQYF.

CDR3 sequence: CASSRTGNEQYF. DNA of the CDR3: TGTGCCAGCAGCCGGACAGGGAACGAGCAGTACTTC. The chain combines TRBV7-9 with TRBJ2-7; 8 bases agree with TRBD1. Germline V gene lookup returns CDR1 SEHNR and CDR2 FQNEAQ (reference sequence). This CDR3 has 12 residues. The V segment lost 5 bases and the J segment 5 bases; nucleotides outside the gene matches: 2.

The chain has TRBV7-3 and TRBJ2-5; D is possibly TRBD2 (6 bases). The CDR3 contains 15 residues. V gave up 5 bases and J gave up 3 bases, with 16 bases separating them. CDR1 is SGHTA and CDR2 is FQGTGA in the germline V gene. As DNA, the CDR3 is TGTGCCAGCAGCCCGGCGGGCGGGGATAAAGAGACCCAGTACTTC. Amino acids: CASSPAGGDKETQYF.

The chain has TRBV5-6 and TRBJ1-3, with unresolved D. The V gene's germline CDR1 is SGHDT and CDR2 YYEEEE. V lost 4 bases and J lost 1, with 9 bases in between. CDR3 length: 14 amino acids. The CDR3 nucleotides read TGTGCCAGCAGCCAAGGTAGATCTGGAAACACCATATATTTT. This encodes CASSQGRSGNTIYF.

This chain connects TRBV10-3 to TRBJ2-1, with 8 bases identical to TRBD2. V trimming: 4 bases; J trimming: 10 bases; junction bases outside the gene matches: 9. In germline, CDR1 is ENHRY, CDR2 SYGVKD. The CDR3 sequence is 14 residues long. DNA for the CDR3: TGTGCCATCAGTGGGCCGGACGGGGGGGTCGAGCAGTTCTTC. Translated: CAISGPDGGVEQFF.

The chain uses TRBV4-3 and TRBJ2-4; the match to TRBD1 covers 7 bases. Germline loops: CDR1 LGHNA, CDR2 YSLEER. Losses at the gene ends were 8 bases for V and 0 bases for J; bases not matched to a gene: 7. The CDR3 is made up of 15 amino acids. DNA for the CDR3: TGCGCCAGCGTTGGGACAGCCCTAGCCAAAAACATTCAGTACTTC. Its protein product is CASVGTALAKNIQYF.

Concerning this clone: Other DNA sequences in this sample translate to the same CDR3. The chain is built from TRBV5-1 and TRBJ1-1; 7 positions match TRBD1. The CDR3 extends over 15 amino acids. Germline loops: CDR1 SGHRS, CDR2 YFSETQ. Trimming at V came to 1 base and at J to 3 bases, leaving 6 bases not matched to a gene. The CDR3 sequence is CASSLLGQGDTEAFF. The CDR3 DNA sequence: TGCGCCAGCAGCTTGTTAGGGCAGGGGGACACTGAAGCTTTCTTT.

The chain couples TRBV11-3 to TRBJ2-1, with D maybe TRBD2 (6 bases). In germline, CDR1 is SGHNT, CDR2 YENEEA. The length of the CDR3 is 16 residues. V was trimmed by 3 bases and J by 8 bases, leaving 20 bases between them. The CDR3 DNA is TGTGCCAGCAGCTTGGGGCGGGGCCCCCGATCCGATGAGCAGTTCTTC. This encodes CASSLGRGPRSDEQFF.

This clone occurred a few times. In nucleotides, the CDR3 is TGCGCCAGCAGCTTACTCAGGGGTCAGGGGACAGATACGCAGTATTTT. This translates into CASSLLRGQGTDTQYF. The chain links TRBV5-1 to TRBJ2-3; D might be TRBD1 (6 bases). V shed 2 bases and J shed 3 bases, with 16 bases lying between them. The CDR3 contains 16 residues. Germline CDR1 SGHRS, CDR2 YFSETQ.